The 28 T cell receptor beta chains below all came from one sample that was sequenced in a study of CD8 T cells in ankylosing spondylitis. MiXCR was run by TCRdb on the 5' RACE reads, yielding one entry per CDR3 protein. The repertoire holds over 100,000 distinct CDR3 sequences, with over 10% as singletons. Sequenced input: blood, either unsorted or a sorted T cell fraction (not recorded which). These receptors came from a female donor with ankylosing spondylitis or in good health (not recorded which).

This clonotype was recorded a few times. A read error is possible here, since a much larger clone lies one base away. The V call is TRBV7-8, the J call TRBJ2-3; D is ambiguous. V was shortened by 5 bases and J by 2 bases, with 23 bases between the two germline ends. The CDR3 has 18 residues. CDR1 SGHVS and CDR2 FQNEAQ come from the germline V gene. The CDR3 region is CASSRPLIARQYTDTQYF. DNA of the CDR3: TGTGCCAGCAGCCGCCCCTTGATCGCTAGACAATACACAGATACGCAGTATTTT.

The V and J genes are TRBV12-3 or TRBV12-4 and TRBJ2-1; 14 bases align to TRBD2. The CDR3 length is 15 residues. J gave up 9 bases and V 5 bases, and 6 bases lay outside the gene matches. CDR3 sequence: CASSPGTSGGLEQFF. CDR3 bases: TGTGCCAGCAGTCCCGGGACTAGCGGGGGTCTTGAGCAGTTCTTC.

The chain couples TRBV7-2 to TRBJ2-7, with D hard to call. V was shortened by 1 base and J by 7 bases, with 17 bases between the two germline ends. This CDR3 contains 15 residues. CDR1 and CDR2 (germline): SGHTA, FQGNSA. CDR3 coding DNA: TGTGCCAGCAGCTTAGAAAAGGGCGGTTTGAGGGAGCAGTACTTC. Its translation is CASSLEKGGLREQYF.

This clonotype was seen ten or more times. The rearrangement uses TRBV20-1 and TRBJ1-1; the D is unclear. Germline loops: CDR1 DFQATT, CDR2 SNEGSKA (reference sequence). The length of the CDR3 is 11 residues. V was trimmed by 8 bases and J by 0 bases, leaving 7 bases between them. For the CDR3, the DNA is TGCAGTCCCGTTGTGAACACTGAAGCTTTCTTT. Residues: CSPVVNTEAFF.

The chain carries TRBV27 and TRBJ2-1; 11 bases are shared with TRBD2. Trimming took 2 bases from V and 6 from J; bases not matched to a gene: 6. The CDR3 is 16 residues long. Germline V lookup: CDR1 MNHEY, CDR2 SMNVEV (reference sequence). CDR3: CASSLLDSGRANEQFF. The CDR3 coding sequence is TGTGCCAGCAGTTTACTTGATAGCGGGAGGGCCAATGAGCAGTTCTTC.

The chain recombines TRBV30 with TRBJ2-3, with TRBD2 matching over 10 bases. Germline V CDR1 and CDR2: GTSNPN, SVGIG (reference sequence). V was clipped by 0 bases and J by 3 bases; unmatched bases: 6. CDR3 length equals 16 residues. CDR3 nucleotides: TGTGCCTGGAGTGTAGCACTAGCGGGGAGAACAGATACGCAGTATTTT. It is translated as CAWSVALAGRTDTQYF.

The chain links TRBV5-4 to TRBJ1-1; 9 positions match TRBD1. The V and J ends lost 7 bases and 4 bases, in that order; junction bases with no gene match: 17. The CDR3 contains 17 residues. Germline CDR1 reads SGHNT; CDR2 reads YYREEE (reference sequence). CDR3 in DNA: TGTGCCAGCGGCCGGGGGGGACAGGGAAGCGTTGGCACTGAAGCTTTCTTT. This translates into CASGRGGQGSVGTEAFF.

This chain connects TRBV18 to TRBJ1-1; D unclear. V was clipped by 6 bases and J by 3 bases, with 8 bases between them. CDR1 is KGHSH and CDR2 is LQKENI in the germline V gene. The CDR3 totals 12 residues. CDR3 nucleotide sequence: TGTGCCAGCTCCCCCACGGACACTGAAGCTTTCTTT. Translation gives CASSPTDTEAFF. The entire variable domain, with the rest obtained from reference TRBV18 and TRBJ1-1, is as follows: NAGVMQNPRHLVRRRGQEARLRCSPMKGHSHVYWYRQLPEEGLKFMVYLQKENIIDESGMPKERFSAEFPKEGPSILRIQQVVRGDSAAYFCASSPTDTEAFFGQGTRLTVV.

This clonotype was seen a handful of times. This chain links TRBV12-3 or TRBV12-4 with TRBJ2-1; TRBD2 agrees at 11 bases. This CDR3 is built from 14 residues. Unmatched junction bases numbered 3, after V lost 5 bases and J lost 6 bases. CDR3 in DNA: TGTGCCAGCAGTCCAGGACTAGCGGGCAATGAGCAGTTCTTC. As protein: CASSPGLAGNEQFF.

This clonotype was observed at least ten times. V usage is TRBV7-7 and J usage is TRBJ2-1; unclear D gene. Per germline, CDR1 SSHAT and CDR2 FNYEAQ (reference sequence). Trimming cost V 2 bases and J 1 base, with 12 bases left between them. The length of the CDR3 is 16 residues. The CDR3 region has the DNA TGTGCCAGCAGCTTATTCGAACCTGGGTCCTACAATGAGCAGTTCTTC. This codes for CASSLFEPGSYNEQFF.

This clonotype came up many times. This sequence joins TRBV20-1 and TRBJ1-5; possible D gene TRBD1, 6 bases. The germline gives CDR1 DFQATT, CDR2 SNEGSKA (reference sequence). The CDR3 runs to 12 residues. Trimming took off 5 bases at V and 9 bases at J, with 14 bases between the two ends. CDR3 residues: CSAGQSTGPQHF. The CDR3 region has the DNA TGCAGTGCTGGACAGAGTACGGGGCCCCAGCATTTT.

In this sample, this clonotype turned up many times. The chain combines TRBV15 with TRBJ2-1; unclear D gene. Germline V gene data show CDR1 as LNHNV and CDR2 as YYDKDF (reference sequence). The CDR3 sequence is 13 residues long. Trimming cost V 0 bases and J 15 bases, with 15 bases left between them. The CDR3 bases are TGTGCCACCAGCAGAGATGTTGGACGTGGATTGTTCTTC. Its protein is CATSRDVGRGLFF. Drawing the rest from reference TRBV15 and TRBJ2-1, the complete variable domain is DAMVIQNPRYQVTQFGKPVTLSCSQTLNHNVMYWYQQKSSQAPKLLFHYYDKDFNNEADTPDNFQSRRPNTSFCFLDIRSPGLGDTAMYLCATSRDVGRGLFFGPGTRLTVL.

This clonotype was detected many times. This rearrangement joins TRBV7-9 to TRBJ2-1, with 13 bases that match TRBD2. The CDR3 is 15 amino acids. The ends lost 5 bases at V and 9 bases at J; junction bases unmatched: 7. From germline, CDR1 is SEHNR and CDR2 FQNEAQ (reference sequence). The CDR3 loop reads CASSPFWTSGSEQFF. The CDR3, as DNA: TGTGCCAGCAGCCCGTTTTGGACTAGCGGGAGTGAGCAGTTCTTC.

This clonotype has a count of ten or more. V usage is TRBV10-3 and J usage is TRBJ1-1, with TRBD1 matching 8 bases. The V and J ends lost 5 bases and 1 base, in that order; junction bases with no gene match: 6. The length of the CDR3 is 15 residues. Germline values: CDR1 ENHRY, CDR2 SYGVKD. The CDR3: CAISQTGGTNTEAFF. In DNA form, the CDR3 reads TGTGCCATCAGTCAAACAGGGGGAACGAACACTGAAGCTTTCTTT.

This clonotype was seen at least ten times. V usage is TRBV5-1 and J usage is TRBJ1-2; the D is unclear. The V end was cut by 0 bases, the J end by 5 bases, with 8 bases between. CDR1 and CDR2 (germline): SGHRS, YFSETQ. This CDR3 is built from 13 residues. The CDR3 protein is CASSLDSRYGYTF. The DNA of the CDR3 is TGCGCCAGCAGCTTGGACAGCCGTTATGGCTACACCTTC.

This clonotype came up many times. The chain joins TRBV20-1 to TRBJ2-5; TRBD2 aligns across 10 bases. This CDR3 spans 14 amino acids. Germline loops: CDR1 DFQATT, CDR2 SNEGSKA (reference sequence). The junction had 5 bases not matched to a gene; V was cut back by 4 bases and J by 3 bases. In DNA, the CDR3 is TGCAGTGCTATCCTCGGGACTAGCGAAGAGACCCAGTACTTC. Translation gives CSAILGTSEETQYF.

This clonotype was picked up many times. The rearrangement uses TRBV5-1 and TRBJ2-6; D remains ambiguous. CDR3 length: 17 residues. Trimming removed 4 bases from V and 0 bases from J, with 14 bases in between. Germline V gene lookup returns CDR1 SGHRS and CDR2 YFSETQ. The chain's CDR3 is CASSSAGPSSGANVLTF. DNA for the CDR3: TGCGCCAGCAGCAGCGCAGGACCTAGCTCTGGGGCCAACGTCCTGACTTTC.

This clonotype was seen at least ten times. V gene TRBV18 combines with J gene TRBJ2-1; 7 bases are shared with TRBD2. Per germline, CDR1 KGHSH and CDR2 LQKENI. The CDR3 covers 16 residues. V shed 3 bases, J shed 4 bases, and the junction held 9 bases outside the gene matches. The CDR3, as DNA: TGTGCCAGCTCACCCATAGCGGGCCCCGGGTACAATGAGCAGTTCTTC. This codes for CASSPIAGPGYNEQFF.

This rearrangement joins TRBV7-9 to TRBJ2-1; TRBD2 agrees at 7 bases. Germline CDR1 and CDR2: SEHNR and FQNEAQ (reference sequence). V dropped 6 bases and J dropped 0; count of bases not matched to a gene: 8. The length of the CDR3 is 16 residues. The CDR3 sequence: CASSTIAGPSYNEQFF. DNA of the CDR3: TGTGCCAGCAGTACCATAGCGGGCCCCTCCTACAATGAGCAGTTCTTC.

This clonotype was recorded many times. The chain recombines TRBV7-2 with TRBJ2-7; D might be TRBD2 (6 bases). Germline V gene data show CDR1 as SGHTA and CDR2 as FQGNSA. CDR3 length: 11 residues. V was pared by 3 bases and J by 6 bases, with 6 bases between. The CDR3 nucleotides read TGTGCCAGCAGCTTTAGCGGCGAGCAGTACTTC. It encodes CASSFSGEQYF.

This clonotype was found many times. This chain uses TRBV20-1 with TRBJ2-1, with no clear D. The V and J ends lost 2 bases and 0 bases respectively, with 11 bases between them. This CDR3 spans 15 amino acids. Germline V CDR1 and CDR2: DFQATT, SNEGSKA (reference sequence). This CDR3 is CSARLDLDSYNEQFF. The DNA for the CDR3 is TGCAGTGCTAGATTGGACCTGGACTCCTACAATGAGCAGTTCTTC.

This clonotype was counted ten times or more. The CDR3 protein is CASSLPRQVEETQYF. In DNA, the CDR3 is TGTGCCAGCAGCCTCCCGAGGCAGGTAGAGGAGACCCAGTACTTC. V is TRBV3-1 and J is TRBJ2-5; D is undetermined. The CDR3 contains 15 residues. Germline CDR1 LGHDT, CDR2 YNNKEL (reference sequence). V was clipped by 4 bases and J by 5 bases, with 17 bases between them.

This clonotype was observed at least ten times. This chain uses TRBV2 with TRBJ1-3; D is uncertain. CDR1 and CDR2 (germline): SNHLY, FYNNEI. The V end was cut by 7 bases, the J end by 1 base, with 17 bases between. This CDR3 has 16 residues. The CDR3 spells CASTPTGYVSGNTIYF. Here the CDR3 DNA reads TGTGCCAGCACCCCCACGGGATACGTATCTGGAAACACCATATATTTT.

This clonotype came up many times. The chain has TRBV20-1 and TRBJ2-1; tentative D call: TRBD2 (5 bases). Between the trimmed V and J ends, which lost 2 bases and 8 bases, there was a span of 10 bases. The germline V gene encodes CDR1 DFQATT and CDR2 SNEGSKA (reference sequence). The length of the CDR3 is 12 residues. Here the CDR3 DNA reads TGCAGTGCTAGACCTAGCTGGGATGAGCAGTTCTTC. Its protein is CSARPSWDEQFF.

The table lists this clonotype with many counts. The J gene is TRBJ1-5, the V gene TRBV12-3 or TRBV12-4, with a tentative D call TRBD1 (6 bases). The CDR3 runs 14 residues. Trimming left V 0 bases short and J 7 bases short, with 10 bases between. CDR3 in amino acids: CASSLATGSQPQHF. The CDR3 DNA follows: TGTGCCAGCAGTTTAGCGACAGGTTCCCAGCCCCAGCATTTT.

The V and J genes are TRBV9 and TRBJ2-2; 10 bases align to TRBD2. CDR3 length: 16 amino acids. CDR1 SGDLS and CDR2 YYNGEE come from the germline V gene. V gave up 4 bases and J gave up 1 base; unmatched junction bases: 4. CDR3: CASSPGLAVNTGELFF. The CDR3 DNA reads TGTGCCAGCAGCCCCGGACTAGCGGTGAACACCGGGGAGCTGTTTTTT.

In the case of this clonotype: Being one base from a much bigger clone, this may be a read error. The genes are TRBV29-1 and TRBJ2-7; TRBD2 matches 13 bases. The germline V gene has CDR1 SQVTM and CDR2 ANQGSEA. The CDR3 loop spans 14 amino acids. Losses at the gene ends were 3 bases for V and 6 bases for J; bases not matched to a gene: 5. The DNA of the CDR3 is TGCAGCGTTGACGCGACTAGCGGGGGGTGCGAGCAGTACTTC. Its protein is CSVDATSGGCEQYF.

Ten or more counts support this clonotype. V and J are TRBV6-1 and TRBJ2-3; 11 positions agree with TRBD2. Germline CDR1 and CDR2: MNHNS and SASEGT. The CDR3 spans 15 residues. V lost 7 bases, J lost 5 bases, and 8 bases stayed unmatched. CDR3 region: CASKTLAGEGDTQYF. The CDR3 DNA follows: TGTGCCAGCAAAACACTAGCGGGAGAAGGAGATACGCAGTATTTT.